This T cell receptor (beta chain) was sequenced during a study of low-dose radiotherapy and immunotherapy resistance in tumors. Background on the study: Intravenous ipilimumab 1 mg/kg every six weeks was given with nivolumab 240 mg every two weeks. A dose of 300 mg of oral aspirin was taken by patients daily for four cycles from cycle 1 day 1.

This clonotype was seen only a few times. This sample's time point: before trial treatment. The donors' treatment consisted of nivolumab, ipilimumab, aspirin, low-dose cyclophosphamide and low-dose radiotherapy. Enrollment required an advanced solid tumor negative for tumor-infiltrating lymphocytes. Looked up from germline, CDR1 is SGDLS and CDR2 is YYNGEE. V shed 3 bases, J shed 1 base, and the junction held 7 bases outside the gene matches. The CDR3 totals 16 residues. cDNA synthesis used a TRAV/TRBV-specific primer set for both chains. With a V-primer adapter and a constant-region primer, TCRs were amplified for 20 PCR cycles. Via MiXCR, TCRdb re-called the reads, giving one row per CDR3 protein. This table has tens of thousands of distinct CDR3 sequences, 31% appearing once.

The source is a female donor with ovarian cancer. This material consisted of PBMCs, taken before treatment. The J gene is TRBJ1-1, the V gene TRBV9; 9 nucleotides align to TRBD1. CDR3 sequence: CASSALGTGRNTEAFF. CDR3 coding DNA: TGTGCCAGCAGCGCCTTGGGGACAGGGCGGAACACTGAAGCTTTCTTT.